This is a list of T cell receptor beta chains from one sample in a study of blood T cell repertoires in COVID-19. Clones were sequenced by immunoSEQ multiplex PCR, and TCRdb holds only the in-frame ones, with some missing. The data hold tens of thousands of clones, with 90% observed a single time. Sequencing input: peripheral blood. These receptors were obtained from a man between 50 and 59 years old with acute or convalescent COVID-19. Both conserved end residues are part of each CDR3. Fields, in order: V gene, D gene, clone size, J gene, CDR3 protein, CDR3 DNA. The D gene is left open where the match is weak. Clone size is stated in some rows and not others, as once, few, many or a class when expanded.

TRBV28,-,-,TRBJ1-2,CASGGPEAGVYGYTF,TGTGCCAGCGGGGGCCCGGAGGCAGGCGTATATGGCTACACCTTC
TRBV6-2/TRBV6-3,TRBD1,-,TRBJ2-1,CASSYSGTGVNEQFF,TGTGCCAGCAGTTACTCCGGGACAGGGGTCAATGAGCAGTTCTTC
TRBV28,TRBD2,once,TRBJ2-3,CASRPNPTSLTLRTQYF,TGTGCCAGCAGGCCGAACCCGACTAGCTTAACGCTAAGGACGCAGTATTTT
TRBV28,-,-,TRBJ1-2,CASSADSGYGYTF,TGTGCCAGCAGTGCCGACAGTGGCTATGGCTACACCTTC
TRBV9,TRBD2,once,TRBJ2-5,CATPPGASGRRQETQYF,TGTGCCACCCCCCCCGGGGCTAGCGGGAGGAGGCAAGAGACCCAGTACTTC
TRBV6-4,-,-,TRBJ1-6,CASSFDRKGSPLHF,TGTGCCAGCAGTTTTGACAGAAAAGGGTCACCCCTCCACTTT
TRBV27,TRBD1,-,TRBJ2-1,CASSTGTGGHEQFF,TGTGCCAGCAGCACTGGGACAGGGGGGCATGAGCAGTTCTTC
TRBV6-6,-,-,TRBJ2-1,CASSYSLEVGNEQFF,TGTGCCAGCAGTTACTCTCTAGAAGTAGGCAATGAGCAGTTCTTC
TRBV19,-,-,TRBJ1-2,CASSTSWGANYGYTF,TGTGCCAGTAGTACCTCCTGGGGGGCTAACTATGGCTACACCTTC
TRBV30,-,few,TRBJ2-6,CAWSGPGGANVLTF,TGTGCCTGGAGCGGCCCCGGGGGGGCCAACGTCCTGACTTTC
TRBV19,-,-,TRBJ2-1,CASSTRTAHEKLEQFF,TGTGCCAGTAGCACCAGGACAGCCCATGAAAAACTCGAGCAGTTCTTC
TRBV4-1,TRBD2,-,TRBJ2-1,CASSQEVGPSGGYNEQFF,TGCGCCAGCAGCCAAGAGGTAGGCCCTAGCGGGGGTTACAATGAGCAGTTCTTC
TRBV30,-,-,TRBJ1-5,CVWRVNSNQPQHF,TGTGTCTGGAGGGTTAACAGTAATCAGCCCCAGCATTTT
TRBV2,-,-,TRBJ1-6,CASTAEGSNSPLHF,TGTGCCAGCACCGCGGAGGGGTCTAATTCACCCCTCCACTTT
TRBV7-2,-,-,TRBJ2-5,CASSLGRGRETQYF,TGTGCCAGCAGCTTAGGACGAGGCCGTGAGACCCAGTACTTC
TRBV2,TRBD2,-,TRBJ2-1,CASSEFGGTSGSYVFNEQFF,TGTGCCAGCAGTGAATTTGGTGGGACTAGCGGGAGTTACGTGTTTAATGAGCAGTTCTTC
TRBV24-1,TRBD2,few,TRBJ2-1,CATTSGGSMNEQFF,TGTGCCACCACCTCGGGCGGGAGTATGAATGAGCAGTTCTTC
TRBV9,-,-,TRBJ2-3,CASSVVAGLGNTQYF,TGTGCCAGCAGCGTAGTTGCGGGCCTTGGCAATACGCAGTATTTT
TRBV5-6,-,-,TRBJ2-1,CASSLGTFNNEQFF,TGTGCCAGCAGCTTGGGGACATTTAACAATGAGCAGTTCTTC
TRBV5-1,-,-,TRBJ2-2,CASSLSYSGELFF,TGCGCCAGCAGCCTCTCATATAGCGGGGAGCTGTTTTTT
TRBV29-1,TRBD2,-,TRBJ2-3,CSVEGGRGEDTQYF,TGCAGCGTTGAAGGTGGGCGGGGGGAAGATACGCAGTATTTT
TRBV28,TRBD1,-,TRBJ2-5,CASSFLKTGEYQETQYF,TGTGCCAGCAGTTTTCTGAAGACAGGGGAGTACCAAGAGACCCAGTACTTC
TRBV29-1,-,few,TRBJ2-2,CSVEFSGELFF,TGCAGCGTTGAATTTAGCGGGGAGCTGTTTTTT
TRBV30,-,-,TRBJ1-5,CAWAQNNQPQHF,TGTGCCTGGGCCCAGAATAATCAGCCCCAGCATTTT
TRBV4-1,-,-,TRBJ2-7,CASSQGVGLYEQYF,TGCGCCAGCAGCCAAGGGGTGGGCCTGTACGAGCAGTACTTC
TRBV13,-,once,TRBJ1-1,CASSFVDTEWNTEAFF,TGTGCCAGCAGCTTCGTCGACACGGAATGGAACACTGAAGCTTTCTTT
TRBV13,TRBD2,-,TRBJ2-6,CASSFWPSGSPGANVLTF,TGTGCCAGCAGCTTCTGGCCTAGCGGGAGCCCTGGGGCCAACGTCCTGACTTTC
TRBV14,-,once,TRBJ1-6,CASSPTGDYSPLHF,TGTGCCAGCAGCCCTACAGGTGACTATTCACCCCTCCACTTT
TRBV9,-,-,TRBJ2-5,CASSADWEETQYF,TGTGCCAGCAGCGCAGACTGGGAAGAGACCCAGTACTTC
TRBV6-1,TRBD2,once,TRBJ2-1,CASSGWSPSGSGYEQFF,TGTGCCAGCAGTGGCTGGTCGCCTAGCGGGAGTGGCTATGAGCAGTTCTTC
TRBV29-1,TRBD2,-,TRBJ2-5,CSVKLASSGSRGETQYF,TGCAGCGTCAAACTCGCGTCTAGCGGGAGTCGGGGGGAGACCCAGTACTTC
TRBV3-1/TRBV3-2,-,-,TRBJ1-2,CASSQDPRGNYGYTF,TGTGCCAGCAGCCAAGATCCCAGGGGAAACTATGGCTACACCTTC
TRBV15,-,once,TRBJ1-5,CATSRDKGMNQPQHF,TGTGCCACCAGCAGAGATAAGGGGATGAATCAGCCCCAGCATTTT
TRBV7-3,-,-,TRBJ2-2,CASSPSPRDTGELFF,TGTGCCAGCAGCCCCTCCCCCCGGGACACCGGGGAGCTGTTTTTT
TRBV19,-,-,TRBJ1-4,CATAGGRTNEKLFF,TGTGCCACTGCGGGGGGGAGGACTAATGAAAAACTGTTTTTT
TRBV19,-,-,TRBJ1-2,CASSIAGPTWGYTF,TGTGCCAGTAGTATTGCGGGCCCTACCTGGGGCTACACCTTC
TRBV6-4,TRBD1,-,TRBJ1-1,CASSADRANTEAFF,TGTGCCAGCAGCGCAGACAGGGCGAACACTGAAGCTTTCTTT
TRBV7-9,TRBD2,-,TRBJ2-1,CASITGRGAYNEQFF,TGTGCCAGCATCACGGGGCGGGGGGCATACAATGAGCAGTTCTTC
TRBV2,TRBD2,once,TRBJ2-7,CASSEVLAGGSEQYF,TGTGCCAGCAGTGAAGTTCTAGCGGGAGGGTCCGAGCAGTACTTC
TRBV5-1,-,-,TRBJ2-1,CASSEGDIGVEEQFF,TGCGCCAGCAGCGAGGGGGACATAGGGGTAGAAGAGCAGTTCTTC
TRBV7-9,-,-,TRBJ2-7,CASSIVPYEQYF,TGTGCCAGCAGCATCGTCCCCTACGAGCAGTACTTC
TRBV29-1,-,-,TRBJ2-7,CSVEKSSYEQYF,TGCAGCGTTGAAAAGAGCTCCTACGAGCAGTACTTC
TRBV6-5,TRBD1,-,TRBJ1-5,CASSIVDRGNQPQHF,TGTGCCAGCAGCATCGTCGACAGGGGCAATCAGCCCCAGCATTTT
TRBV3-1/TRBV3-2,TRBD1,few,TRBJ2-7,CASSSGTGGYEQYF,TGTGCCAGTAGCTCCGGGACAGGGGGTTACGAGCAGTACTTC
TRBV7-7,-,few,TRBJ2-1,CASSLGDGSYNEQFF,TGTGCTAGCAGCTTAGGTGACGGGTCCTACAATGAGCAGTTCTTC
TRBV30,-,-,TRBJ2-5,CAWTRGVQETQYF,TGTGCCTGGACCCGGGGTGTCCAAGAGACCCAGTACTTC
TRBV27,TRBD1,-,TRBJ1-1,CASRSGTGELTEAFF,TGTGCCAGCAGATCCGGGACAGGGGAATTGACTGAAGCTTTCTTT
TRBV6-6,-,-,TRBJ1-5,CASSYSENQPQHF,TGTGCCAGCAGTTACTCTGAGAATCAGCCCCAGCATTTT
TRBV7-2,TRBD2,-,TRBJ2-3,CASSLASGGGLNTQYF,TGTGCCAGCAGCTTAGCTAGCGGGGGGGGCCTAAATACGCAGTATTTT
TRBV4-1,-,-,TRBJ1-2,CASSQGSLRANYGYTF,TGCGCCAGCAGCCAAGGATCGCTCAGGGCTAACTATGGCTACACCTTC
TRBV14,-,-,TRBJ2-3,CASRLGDSSPISTDTQYF,TGTGCCAGCAGACTTGGGGATTCTAGCCCCATTAGCACAGATACGCAGTATTTT
TRBV9,TRBD1,-,TRBJ1-1,CASSAHRGANTEAFF,TGTGCCAGCAGCGCACACAGGGGGGCGAACACTGAAGCTTTCTTT
TRBV28,TRBD1,-,TRBJ2-2,CASSFGGTGGTGELFF,TGTGCCAGCAGTTTCGGCGGGACAGGGGGCACCGGGGAGCTGTTTTTT